This T cell receptor beta chain emerged from a study of T cells and Merkel cell carcinoma outcomes. Study findings and constraints: In Merkel cell carcinoma, repertoire and T-cell density reportedly predicted outcomes.

The repertoire was sequenced with immunoSEQ multiplex PCR; TCRdb's copy has only in-frame clones and lacks some. The profile shows approximately 15,000 clones, 80% to 90% of them singletons. Regarding this clone: No antigen is known for it.

The germline V gene has CDR1 MNHEY and CDR2 SMNVEV (reference sequence). Trimming removed 3 bases at V and 3 bases at J, with 8 bases between. This CDR3 comprises 13 residues. The sequence came from a human donor with Merkel cell carcinoma. V gene TRBV27 combines with J gene TRBJ1-2; D is unclear. Sequencing input: tumor tissue from Merkel cell carcinoma. CDR3 residues: CASSFGTDYGYTF. In DNA form, the CDR3 reads TGTGCCAGCAGTTTTGGTACGGACTATGGCTACACCTTC.